This TCR beta chain appears in the sequencing data of a study of blood T cells in healthy people across ages. Study-wide findings and caveats: Relative to aged donors, long-lived donors carried more naive CD4+ cells and displayed higher diversity.

Combining a sample-barcoded 5' primer with a J-beta primer mix, a second PCR ran for roughly 7 to 11 cycles. TCRdb analysed the 5' RACE reads with MiXCR anew, one entry per CDR3 protein. There are more than 1.4 million distinct CDR3 sequences in the sample; around two fifths occur only once, and 7.9% lies in the top ten. Donors were systemically healthy Caucasian individuals from Russia aged roughly 6 to 90 years. As regards this clonotype: The target antigen is unknown.

Sequencing was carried out using blood. The receptor comes from a woman under 30 in good health.

CDR3 bases: TGTGCCAGCAGCAAAAGTGTAGGAGACAGTGTCTCCTTCAACACAGATACGCAGTATTTT. Translation gives CASSKSVGDSVSFNTDTQYF. The rearrangement joins TRBV21-1 to TRBJ2-3; no DNA check was done on the table's D call, TRBD1. TRBV21-1 represents a pseudogene. The length of the CDR3 is 20 residues.